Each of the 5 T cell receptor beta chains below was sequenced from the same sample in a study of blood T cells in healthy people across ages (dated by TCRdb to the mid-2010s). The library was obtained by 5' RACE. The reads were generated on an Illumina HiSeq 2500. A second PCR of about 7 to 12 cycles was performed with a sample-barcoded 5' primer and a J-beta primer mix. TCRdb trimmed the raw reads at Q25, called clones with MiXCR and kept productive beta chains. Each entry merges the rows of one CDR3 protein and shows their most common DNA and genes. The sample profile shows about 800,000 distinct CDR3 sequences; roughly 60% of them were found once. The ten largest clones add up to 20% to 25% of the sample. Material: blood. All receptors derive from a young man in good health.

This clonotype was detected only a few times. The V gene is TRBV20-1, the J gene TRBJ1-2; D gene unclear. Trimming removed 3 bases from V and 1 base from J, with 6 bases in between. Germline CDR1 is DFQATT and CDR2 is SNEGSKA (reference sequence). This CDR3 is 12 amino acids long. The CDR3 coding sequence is TGCAGTGCTAGCAACGATAACTATGGCTACACCTTC. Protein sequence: CSASNDNYGYTF.

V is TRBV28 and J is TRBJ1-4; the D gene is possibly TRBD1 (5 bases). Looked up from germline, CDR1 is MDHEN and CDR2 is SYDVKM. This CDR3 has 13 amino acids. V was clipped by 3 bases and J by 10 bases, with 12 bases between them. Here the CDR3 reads CASSFQGHGKLFF. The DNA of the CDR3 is TGTGCCAGCAGTTTCCAGGGTCATGGAAAACTGTTTTTT.

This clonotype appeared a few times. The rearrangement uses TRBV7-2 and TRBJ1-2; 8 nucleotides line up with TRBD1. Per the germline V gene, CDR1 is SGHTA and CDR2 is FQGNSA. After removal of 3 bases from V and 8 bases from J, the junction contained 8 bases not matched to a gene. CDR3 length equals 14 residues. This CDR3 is CASSLTGEGRGYTF. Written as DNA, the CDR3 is TGTGCCAGCAGCTTGACAGGGGAAGGCAGGGGCTACACCTTC.

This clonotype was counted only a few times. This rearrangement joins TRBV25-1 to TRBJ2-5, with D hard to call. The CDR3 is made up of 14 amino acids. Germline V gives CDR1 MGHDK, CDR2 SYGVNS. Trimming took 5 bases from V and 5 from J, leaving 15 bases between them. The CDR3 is CASSHRSPMETQYF. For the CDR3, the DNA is TGTGCCAGCAGTCATCGCTCCCCTATGGAGACCCAGTACTTC.

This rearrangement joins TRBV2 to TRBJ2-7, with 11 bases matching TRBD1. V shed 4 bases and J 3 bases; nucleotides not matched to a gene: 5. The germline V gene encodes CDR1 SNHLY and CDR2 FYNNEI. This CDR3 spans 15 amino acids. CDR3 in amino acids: CASSGGTGGYYEQYF. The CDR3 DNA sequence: TGTGCCAGCAGTGGGGGGACAGGGGGTTACTACGAGCAGTACTTC. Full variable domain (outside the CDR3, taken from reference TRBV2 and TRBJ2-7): EPEVTQTPSHQVTQMGQEVILRCVPISNHLYFYWYRQILGQKVEFLVSFYNNEISEKSEIFDDQFSVERPDGSNFTLKIRSTKLEDSAMYFCASSGGTGGYYEQYFGPGTRLTVT.